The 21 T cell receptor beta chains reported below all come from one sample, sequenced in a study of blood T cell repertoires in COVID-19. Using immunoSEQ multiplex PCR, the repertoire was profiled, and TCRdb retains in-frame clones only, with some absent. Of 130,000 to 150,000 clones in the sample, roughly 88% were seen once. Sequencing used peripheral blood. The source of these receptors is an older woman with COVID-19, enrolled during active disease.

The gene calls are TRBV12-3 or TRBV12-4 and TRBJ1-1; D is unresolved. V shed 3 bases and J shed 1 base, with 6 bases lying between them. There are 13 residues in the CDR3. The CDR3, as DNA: TGTGCCAGCAGTTTCCAACAGAACACTGAAGCTTTCTTT. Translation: CASSFQQNTEAFF.

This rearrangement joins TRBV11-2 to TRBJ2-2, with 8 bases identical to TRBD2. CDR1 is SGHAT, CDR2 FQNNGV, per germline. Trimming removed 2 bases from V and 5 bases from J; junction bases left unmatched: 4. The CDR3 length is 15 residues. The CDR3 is CASSLFVAGTGELFF. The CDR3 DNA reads TGTGCCAGCAGCTTATTTGTAGCGGGAACCGGGGAGCTGTTTTTT.

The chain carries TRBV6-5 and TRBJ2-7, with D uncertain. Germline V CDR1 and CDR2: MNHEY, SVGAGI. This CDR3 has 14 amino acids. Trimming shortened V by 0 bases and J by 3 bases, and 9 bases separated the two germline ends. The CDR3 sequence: CASSYSAEFYEQYF. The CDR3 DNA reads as TGTGCCAGCAGTTACTCCGCGGAGTTCTACGAGCAGTACTTC.

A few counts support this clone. CDR3: CAWSVRVDQPQHF. The CDR3 nucleotides are TGTGCCTGGAGTGTAAGAGTGGATCAGCCCCAGCATTTT. The chain combines TRBV30 with TRBJ1-5; D is unclear. CDR3 length: 13 residues. The V and J ends lost 0 bases and 5 bases respectively, with 8 bases between them. CDR1 and CDR2 (germline): GTSNPN, SVGIG (reference sequence). Full variable domain (rest looked up from reference TRBV30 and TRBJ1-5): SQTIHQWPATLVQPVGSPLSLECTVEGTSNPNLYWYRQAAGRGLQLLFYSVGIGQISSEVPQNLSASRPQDRQFILSSKKLLLSDSGFYLCAWSVRVDQPQHFGDGTRLSIL.

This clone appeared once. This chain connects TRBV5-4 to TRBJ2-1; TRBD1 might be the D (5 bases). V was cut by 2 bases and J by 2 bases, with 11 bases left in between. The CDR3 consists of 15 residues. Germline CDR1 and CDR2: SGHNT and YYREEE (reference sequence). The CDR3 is CASSLEQETYNEQFF. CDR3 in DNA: TGTGCCAGCAGCTTAGAACAGGAGACCTACAATGAGCAGTTCTTC.

The CDR3 loop reads CASSLEGEGEKLFF. CDR3 bases: TGTGCCAGCAGCTTGGAGGGTGAGGGCGAAAAACTGTTTTTT. The chain has TRBV5-4 and TRBJ1-4; no definite D call. Trimming removed 0 bases at V and 8 bases at J, with 11 bases between. Germline V gene lookup returns CDR1 SGHNT and CDR2 YYREEE (reference sequence). The CDR3 spans 14 residues.

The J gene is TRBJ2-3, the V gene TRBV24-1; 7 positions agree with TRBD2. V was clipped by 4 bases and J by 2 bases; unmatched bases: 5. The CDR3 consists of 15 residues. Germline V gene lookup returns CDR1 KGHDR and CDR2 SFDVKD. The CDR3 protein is CATSERDYHTDTQYF. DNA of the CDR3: TGTGCCACCAGTGAGAGGGACTACCACACAGATACGCAGTATTTT.

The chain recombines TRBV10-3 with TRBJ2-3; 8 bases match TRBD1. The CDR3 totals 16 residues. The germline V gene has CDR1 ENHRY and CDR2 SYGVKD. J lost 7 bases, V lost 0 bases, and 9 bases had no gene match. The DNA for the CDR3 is TGTGCCATCAGTGAGTCTCGAGCAGACAGGGGACATACGCAGTATTTT. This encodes CAISESRADRGHTQYF.

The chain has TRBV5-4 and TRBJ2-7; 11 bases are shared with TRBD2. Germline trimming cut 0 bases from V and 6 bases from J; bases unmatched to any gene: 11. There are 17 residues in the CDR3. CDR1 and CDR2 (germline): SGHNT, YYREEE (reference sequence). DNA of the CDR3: TGTGCCAGCAGCTTGGCCACTAGCGGGGGCGCTAAGGGCGAGCAGTACTTC. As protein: CASSLATSGGAKGEQYF.

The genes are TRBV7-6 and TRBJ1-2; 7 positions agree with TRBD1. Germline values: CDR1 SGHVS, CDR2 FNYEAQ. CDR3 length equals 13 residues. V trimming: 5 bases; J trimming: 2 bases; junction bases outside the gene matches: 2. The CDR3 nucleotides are TGTGCCAGCAGCCAGGGACAGAACTATGGCTACACCTTC. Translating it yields CASSQGQNYGYTF.

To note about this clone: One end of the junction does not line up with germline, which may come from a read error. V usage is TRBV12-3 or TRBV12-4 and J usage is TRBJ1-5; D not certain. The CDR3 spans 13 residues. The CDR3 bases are TGTGCCAGCAGCTTAGGTTTATCGCAGCCCCAGCATTTT. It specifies CASSLGLSQPQHF.

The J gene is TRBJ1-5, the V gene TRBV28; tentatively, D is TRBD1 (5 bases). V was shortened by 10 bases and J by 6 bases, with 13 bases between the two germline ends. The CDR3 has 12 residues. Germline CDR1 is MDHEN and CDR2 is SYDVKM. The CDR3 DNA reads TGTGCCATCTCCGGGGGGGGTCAGCCCCAGCATTTT. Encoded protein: CAISGGGQPQHF.

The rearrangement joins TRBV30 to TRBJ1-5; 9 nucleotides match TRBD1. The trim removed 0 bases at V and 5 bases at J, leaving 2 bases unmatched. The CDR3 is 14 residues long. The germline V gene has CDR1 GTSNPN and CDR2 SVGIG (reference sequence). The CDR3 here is CAWSVQGADQPQHF. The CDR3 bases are TGTGCCTGGAGTGTACAGGGGGCGGATCAGCCCCAGCATTTT.

The CDR3 spells CASRRLGVVQYGYTF. DNA of the CDR3: TGTGCCAGCCGGAGGCTGGGAGTCGTCCAATATGGCTACACCTTC. The rearrangement uses TRBV6-5 and TRBJ1-2; D not certain. Germline CDR1 is MNHEY and CDR2 is SVGAGI. V was clipped by 8 bases and J by 5 bases, with 21 bases between them. The CDR3 sequence is 15 residues long.

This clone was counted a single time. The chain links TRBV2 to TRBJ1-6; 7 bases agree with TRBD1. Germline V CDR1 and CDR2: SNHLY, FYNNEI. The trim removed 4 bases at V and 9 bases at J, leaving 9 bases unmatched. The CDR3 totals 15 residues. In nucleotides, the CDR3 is TGTGCCAGCAGTGGTACAGGGGCTACCATTTCACCCCTCCACTTT. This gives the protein CASSGTGATISPLHF.

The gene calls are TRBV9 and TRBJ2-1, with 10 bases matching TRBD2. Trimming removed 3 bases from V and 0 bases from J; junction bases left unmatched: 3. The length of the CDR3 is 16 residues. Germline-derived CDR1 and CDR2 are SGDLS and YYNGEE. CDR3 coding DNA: TGTGCCAGCAGCGCAGGACTAGCGGCCTCCTACAATGAGCAGTTCTTC. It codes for CASSAGLAASYNEQFF.

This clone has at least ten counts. The CDR3 loop is CASSLGQGSYGYTF. CDR3 DNA sequence: TGTGCCAGCAGCTTAGGGCAGGGATCCTATGGCTACACCTTC. This rearrangement joins TRBV7-3 to TRBJ1-2; a weak D match, TRBD1 (5 bases). Germline V gives CDR1 SGHTA, CDR2 FQGTGA. The CDR3 has 14 amino acids. Trimming left V 2 bases short and J 4 bases short, with 11 bases between.

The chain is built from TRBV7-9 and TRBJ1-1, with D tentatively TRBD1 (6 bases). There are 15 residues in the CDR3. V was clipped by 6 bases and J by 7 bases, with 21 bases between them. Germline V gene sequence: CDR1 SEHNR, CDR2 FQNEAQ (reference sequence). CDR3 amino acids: CASSFQGSSTSEAFF. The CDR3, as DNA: TGTGCCAGCAGTTTTCAGGGGTCCTCAACAAGTGAAGCTTTCTTT.

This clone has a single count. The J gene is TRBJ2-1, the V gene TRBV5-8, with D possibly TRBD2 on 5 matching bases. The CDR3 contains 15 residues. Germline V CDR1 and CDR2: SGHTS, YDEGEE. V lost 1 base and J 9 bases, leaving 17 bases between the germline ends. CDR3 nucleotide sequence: TGTGCCAGCAGCTTGACTAGGGAGACCTACGGTGAGCAGTTCTTC. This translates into CASSLTRETYGEQFF.

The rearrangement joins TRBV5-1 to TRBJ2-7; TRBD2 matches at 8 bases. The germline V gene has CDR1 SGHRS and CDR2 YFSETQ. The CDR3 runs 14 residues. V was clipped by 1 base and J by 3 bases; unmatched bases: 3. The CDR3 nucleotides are TGCGCCAGCAGCTTGTATCGGGGGGGCTACGAGCAGTACTTC. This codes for CASSLYRGGYEQYF.

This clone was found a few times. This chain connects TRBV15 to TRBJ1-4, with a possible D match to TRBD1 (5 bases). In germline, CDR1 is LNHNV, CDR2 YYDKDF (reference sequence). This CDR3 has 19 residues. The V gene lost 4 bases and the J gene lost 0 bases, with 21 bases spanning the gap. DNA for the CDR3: TGTGCCACCAGCACAGATAGGAGGAGGGGTCCTGCAACTAATGAAAAACTGTTTTTT. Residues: CATSTDRRRGPATNEKLFF.